Following are 10 T cell receptor beta chains from one sample sequenced in a study of blood T cell repertoires in COVID-19. Repertoires were generated with immunoSEQ multiplex PCR, while TCRdb's copy carries only in-frame clones and drops some. The data show nearly 55,000 clones, around 80% seen once. Sequencing used peripheral blood. The receptors originated from a human donor with active or convalescent COVID-19. The donor label of this sample is uncertain.

In DNA, the CDR3 is TGTGCCAGCAGTTACTCGAACACAGGGACGAGCTCCTATAATTCACCCCTCCACTTT. It encodes CASSYSNTGTSSYNSPLHF. The chain recombines TRBV6-2 or TRBV6-3 with TRBJ1-6; weak D call: TRBD1 (6 bases). CDR1 and CDR2 (germline): MNHEY, SVGEGT. V lost 0 bases and J lost 0, with 15 bases in between. This CDR3 has 19 residues.

The rearrangement joins TRBV18 to TRBJ1-1, with D possibly matching TRBD1 (6 bases). This CDR3 is 14 amino acids long. Germline lookup yields CDR1 KGHSH and CDR2 LQKENI. V dropped 6 bases and J dropped 1 base, with 12 bases sitting between them. CDR3 DNA: TGTGCCAGCTCGCCCCAGGGGCCGAACACTGAAGCTTTCTTT. It encodes CASSPQGPNTEAFF.

This clone was observed a handful of times. V and J are TRBV29-1 and TRBJ2-3; D may be TRBD2 (6 bases). V was trimmed by 5 bases and J by 6 bases, leaving 18 bases between them. The CDR3 has 14 residues. Germline CDR1 is SQVTM and CDR2 is ANQGSEA. In DNA form, the CDR3 reads TGCAGCGTTCGGGTGGGGGGAGAGTACGATACGCAGTATTTT. Translated: CSVRVGGEYDTQYF.

The rearrangement links TRBV5-5 to TRBJ1-1; 8 bases align to TRBD1. V shed 4 bases and J 4 bases; nucleotides not matched to a gene: 9. This CDR3 has 15 residues. The germline CDR1 and CDR2 sequences are SGHKS and YYEKEE (reference sequence). The CDR3 bases are TGTGCCAGCAGCGGTACCCAGGGGGCCTTCACTGAAGCTTTCTTT. Translated, it gives CASSGTQGAFTEAFF.

This clone came up a few times. This chain joins TRBV3-1 (or the pseudogene TRBV3-2) and TRBJ2-7, with D uncertain. The CDR3 is 12 residues long. V gave up 4 bases and J gave up 5 bases, with 9 bases separating them. In germline, CDR1 is LGHDT, CDR2 YNNKEL (reference sequence). CDR3 amino acids: CASSLNRDEQYF. The CDR3 DNA reads TGTGCCAGCAGCCTCAATCGGGACGAGCAGTACTTC.

V and J are TRBV5-5 and TRBJ1-5, with D possibly matching TRBD1 (5 bases). The ends were cut back, 7 bases at V and 4 bases at J, with 12 bases in the middle. Per the germline V gene, CDR1 is SGHKS and CDR2 is YYEKEE (reference sequence). There are 13 residues in the CDR3. In DNA, the CDR3 is TGTGCCAGCGCCCTGGGGGGGAATCAGCCCCAGCATTTT. Its protein is CASALGGNQPQHF.

The rearrangement links TRBV6-6 to TRBJ2-2, with D hard to call. The CDR3 covers 13 residues. Germline V gene data show CDR1 as MNHNY and CDR2 as SVGAGI (reference sequence). V was cut by 2 bases and J by 8 bases, with 9 bases left in between. The CDR3 here is CASSYVTEGELFF. The CDR3 nucleotides read TGTGCCAGCAGTTACGTGACTGAGGGGGAGCTGTTTTTT.

As to this clone: Other nucleotide sequences in the sample specify the same CDR3. The genes are TRBV3-1 (or the pseudogene TRBV3-2) and TRBJ1-5; D unclear. The CDR3 spans 15 residues. Trimming took 0 bases from V and 1 from J, leaving 7 bases between them. Germline assignment: CDR1 LGHDT and CDR2 YNNKEL (reference sequence). The CDR3 is CASSQEGGSNQPQHF. DNA of the CDR3: TGTGCCAGCAGCCAAGAAGGCGGGAGCAATCAGCCCCAGCATTTT.

V is TRBV7-3 and J is TRBJ1-2; D is perhaps TRBD1 (6 bases). CDR3 size: 16 residues. Germline V lookup: CDR1 SGHTA, CDR2 FQGTGA. V lost 5 bases to trimming and J lost 2 bases, with 18 bases between them. The CDR3 coding sequence is TGTGCCAGCAGCGAGGGGAGGGGGACTGGAAACTATGGCTACACCTTC. This gives the protein CASSEGRGTGNYGYTF.

The CDR3 spells CAITRDISSYEQYF. DNA of the CDR3: TGTGCCATCACCCGGGACATTAGCTCCTACGAGCAGTACTTC. This sequence joins TRBV10-3 and TRBJ2-7; tentatively, D is TRBD1 (6 bases). V lost 7 bases to trimming and J lost 0 bases, with 13 bases between them. The germline CDR1 and CDR2 sequences are ENHRY and SYGVKD. CDR3 length: 14 amino acids.